This entry features one TCR beta chain sequence. The antigen is unknown. Only in-frame clones appear in the TCRdb table, and some are missing; sequencing was by immunoSEQ multiplex PCR. The sample carries some 37,000 clones, around 78% recorded once. Regarding time point: week 5, during vaccination. Vaccination comprised doses that each held 300 ug of mutant IDH1 20-mer peptide, plus topical imiquimod. There were new WHO grade 3 or 4 astrocytomas in the donors, and these were IDH1-mutant and ATRX-lost. This specimen belongs to a study of a mutant IDH1 vaccine in newly diagnosed glioma. About the study: During weeks 1, 3, 5, 7, 11, 15, 19 and 23, patients received eight vaccinations. The initiation of vaccination occurred 4-6 weeks after radiotherapy alone, or with temozolomide cycles. It was radiotherapy, temozolomide, or both that patients received previously, with most receiving both.

Germline V CDR1 and CDR2: SNHLY, FYNNEI. Deletions cut 8 bases from V and 0 bases from J, with 10 bases between. This CDR3 spans 13 amino acids. The rearrangement joins TRBV2 to TRBJ1-1; weak D call: TRBD1 (5 bases). This TCR came from a middle-aged man with glioma. The sequencing here drew on PBMCs, taken from a glioma patient whose treatment included an IDH1 peptide vaccine. The CDR3 sequence is CASGGQMNTEAFF. The CDR3 region has the DNA TGTGCCAGCGGAGGACAAATGAACACTGAAGCTTTCTTT.